This record covers a single T cell receptor (beta chain). The data belong to a study of control samples from healthy donors and cancer patients. Generated by immunoSEQ multiplex PCR, the TCRdb table keeps only in-frame clones and is missing some. The sample lists 150,000 to 200,000 clones, roughly 95% occurring once. Trimming stripped 10 bases from V and 7 bases from J, with 20 bases between. Germline V gives CDR1 MNHEY, CDR2 SMNVEV (reference sequence). This CDR3 has 15 amino acids. Material for sequencing was blood. This TCR was recovered from a woman in her fifties or sixties in good health. The chain joins TRBV27 to TRBJ1-6, with D perhaps TRBD1 (6 bases). DNA for the CDR3: TGTGCCACCGGGCCCCTAGACAGGAGGAATTCACCCCTCCACTTT. Its protein is CATGPLDRRNSPLHF.